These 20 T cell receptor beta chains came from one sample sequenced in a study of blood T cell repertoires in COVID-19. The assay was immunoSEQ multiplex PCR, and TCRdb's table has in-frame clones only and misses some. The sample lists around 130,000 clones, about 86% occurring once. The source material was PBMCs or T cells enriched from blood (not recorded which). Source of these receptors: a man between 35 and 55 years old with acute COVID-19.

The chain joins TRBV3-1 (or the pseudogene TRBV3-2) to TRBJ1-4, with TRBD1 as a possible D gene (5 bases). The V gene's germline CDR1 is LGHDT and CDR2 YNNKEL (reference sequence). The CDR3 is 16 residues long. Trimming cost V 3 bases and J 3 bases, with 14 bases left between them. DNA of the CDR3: TGTGCCAGCAGCCAGACGTACAGGACATCTAATGAAAAACTGTTTTTT. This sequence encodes CASSQTYRTSNEKLFF.

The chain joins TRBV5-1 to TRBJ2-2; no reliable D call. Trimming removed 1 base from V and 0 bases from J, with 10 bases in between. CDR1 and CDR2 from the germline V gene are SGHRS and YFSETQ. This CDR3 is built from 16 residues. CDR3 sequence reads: CASSLNQMANTGELFF. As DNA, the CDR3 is TGCGCCAGCAGCTTGAACCAGATGGCGAACACCGGGGAGCTGTTTTTT.

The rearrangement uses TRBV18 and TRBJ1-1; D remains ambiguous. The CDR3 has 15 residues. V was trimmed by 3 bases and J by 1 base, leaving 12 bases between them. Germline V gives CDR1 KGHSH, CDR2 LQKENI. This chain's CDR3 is CASSPTSDSNTEAFF. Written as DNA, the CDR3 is TGTGCCAGCTCACCTACCTCGGACTCGAACACTGAAGCTTTCTTT.

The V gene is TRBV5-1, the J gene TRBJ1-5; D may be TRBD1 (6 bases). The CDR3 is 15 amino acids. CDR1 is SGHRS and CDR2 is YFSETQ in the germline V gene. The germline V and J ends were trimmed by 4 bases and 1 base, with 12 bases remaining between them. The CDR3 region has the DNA TGCGCCAGCAGCAGTACAGGGCTGAGCAATCAGCCCCAGCATTTT. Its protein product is CASSSTGLSNQPQHF.

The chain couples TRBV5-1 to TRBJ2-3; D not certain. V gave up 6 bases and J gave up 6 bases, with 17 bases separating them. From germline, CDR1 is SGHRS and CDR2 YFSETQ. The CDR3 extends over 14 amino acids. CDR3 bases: TGCGCCAGCAAGGTGGGTTCCGGTAGCGATACGCAGTATTTT. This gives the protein CASKVGSGSDTQYF.

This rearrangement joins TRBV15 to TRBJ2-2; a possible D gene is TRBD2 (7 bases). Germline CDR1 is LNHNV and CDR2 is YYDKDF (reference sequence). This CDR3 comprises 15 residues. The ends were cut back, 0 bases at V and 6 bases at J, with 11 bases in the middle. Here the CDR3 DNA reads TGTGCCACCAGCAGAGAAGGGAGGGGGTCCGGGGAGCTGTTTTTT. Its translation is CATSREGRGSGELFF.

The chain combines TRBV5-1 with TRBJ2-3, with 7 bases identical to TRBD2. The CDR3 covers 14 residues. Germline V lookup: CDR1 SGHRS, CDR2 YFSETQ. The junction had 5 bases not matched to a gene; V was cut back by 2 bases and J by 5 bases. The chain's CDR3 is CASSLSIAGDTQYF. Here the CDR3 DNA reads TGCGCCAGCAGCTTATCGATAGCGGGAGATACGCAGTATTTT.

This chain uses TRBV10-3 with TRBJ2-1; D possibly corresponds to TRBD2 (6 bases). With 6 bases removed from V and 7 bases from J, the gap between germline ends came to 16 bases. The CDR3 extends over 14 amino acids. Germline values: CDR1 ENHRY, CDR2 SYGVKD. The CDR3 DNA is TGTGCCATCAGGACTAGTAGAGGTGGGAATGAGCAGTTCTTC. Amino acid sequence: CAIRTSRGGNEQFF.

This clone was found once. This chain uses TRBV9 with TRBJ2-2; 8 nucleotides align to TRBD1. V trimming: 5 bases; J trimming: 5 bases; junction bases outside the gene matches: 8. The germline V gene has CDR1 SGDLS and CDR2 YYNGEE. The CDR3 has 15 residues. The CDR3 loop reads CASSTRQGRTGELFF. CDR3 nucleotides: TGTGCCAGCAGTACCAGACAGGGGAGGACCGGGGAGCTGTTTTTT. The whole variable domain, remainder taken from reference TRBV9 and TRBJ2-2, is DSGVTQTPKHLITATGQRVTLRCSPRSGDLSVYWYQQSLDQGLQFLIQYYNGEERAKGNILERFSAQQFPDLHSELNLSSLELGDSALYFCASSTRQGRTGELFFGEGSRLTVL.

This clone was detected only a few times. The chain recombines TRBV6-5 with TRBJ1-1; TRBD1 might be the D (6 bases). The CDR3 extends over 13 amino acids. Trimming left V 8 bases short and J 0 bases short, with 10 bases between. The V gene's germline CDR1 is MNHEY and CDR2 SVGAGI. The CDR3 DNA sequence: TGTGCCAGCCACTGGGACATGAACACTGAAGCTTTCTTT. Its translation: CASHWDMNTEAFF.

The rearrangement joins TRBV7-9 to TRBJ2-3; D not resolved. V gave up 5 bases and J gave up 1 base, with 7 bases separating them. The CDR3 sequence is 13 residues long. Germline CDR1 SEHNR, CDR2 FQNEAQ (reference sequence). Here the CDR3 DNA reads TGTGCCAGCAGCCCTCTAGGCACAGATACGCAGTATTTT. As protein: CASSPLGTDTQYF.

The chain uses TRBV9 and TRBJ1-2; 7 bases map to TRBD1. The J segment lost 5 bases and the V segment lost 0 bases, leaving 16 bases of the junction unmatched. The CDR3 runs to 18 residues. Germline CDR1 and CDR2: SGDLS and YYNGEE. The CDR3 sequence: CASSVGEVRTGAAYGYTF. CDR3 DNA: TGTGCCAGCAGCGTAGGGGAGGTTAGGACAGGAGCCGCATATGGCTACACCTTC.

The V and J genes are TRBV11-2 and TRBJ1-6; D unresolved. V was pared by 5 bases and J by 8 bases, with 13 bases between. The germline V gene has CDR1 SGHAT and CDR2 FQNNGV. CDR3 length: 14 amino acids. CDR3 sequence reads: CASSPSGWDSPLHF. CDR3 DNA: TGTGCCAGCAGCCCATCGGGTTGGGATTCACCCCTCCACTTT.

CDR3 sequence (DNA): TGTGCCAGCAGTGAAACGGCGGAGGAGACCCAGTACTTC. Amino acid sequence: CASSETAEETQYF. The V call is TRBV6-1, the J call TRBJ2-5; D uncertain. The CDR3 runs to 13 residues. The V gene's germline CDR1 is MNHNS and CDR2 SASEGT. Trimming pared 2 bases from V and 5 bases from J, leaving 9 bases between.

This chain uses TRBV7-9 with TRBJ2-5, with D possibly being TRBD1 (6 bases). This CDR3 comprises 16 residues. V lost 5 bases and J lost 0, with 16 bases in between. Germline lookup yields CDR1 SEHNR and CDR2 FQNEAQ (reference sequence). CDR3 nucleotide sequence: TGTGCCAGCAGCCCACATTCAGGGGTTCACCAAGAGACCCAGTACTTC. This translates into CASSPHSGVHQETQYF.

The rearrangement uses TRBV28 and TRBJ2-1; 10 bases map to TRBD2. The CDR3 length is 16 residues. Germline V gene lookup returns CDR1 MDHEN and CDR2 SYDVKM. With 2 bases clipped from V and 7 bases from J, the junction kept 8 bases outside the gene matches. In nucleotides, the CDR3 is TGTGCCAGCAGTTTAACTAGCGGGGCCGCTCGGAATGAGCAGTTCTTC. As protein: CASSLTSGAARNEQFF.

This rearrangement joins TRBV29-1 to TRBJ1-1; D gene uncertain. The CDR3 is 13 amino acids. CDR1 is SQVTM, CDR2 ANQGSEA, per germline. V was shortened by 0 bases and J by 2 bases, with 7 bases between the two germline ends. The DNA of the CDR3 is TGCAGCGTTGAAGAGCACCTAAACACTGAAGCTTTCTTT. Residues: CSVEEHLNTEAFF.

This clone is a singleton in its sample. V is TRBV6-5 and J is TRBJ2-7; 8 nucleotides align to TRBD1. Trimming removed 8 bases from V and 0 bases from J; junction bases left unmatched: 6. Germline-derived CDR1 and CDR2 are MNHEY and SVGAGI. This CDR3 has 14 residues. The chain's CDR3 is CASDRGRISYEQYF. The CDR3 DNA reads TGTGCCAGCGACAGGGGCCGAATCTCCTACGAGCAGTACTTC.

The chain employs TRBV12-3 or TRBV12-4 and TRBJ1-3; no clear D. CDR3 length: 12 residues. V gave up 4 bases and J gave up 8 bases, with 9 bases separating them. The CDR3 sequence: CASSSRRDTIYF. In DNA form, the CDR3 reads TGTGCCAGCAGTTCCCGTAGAGACACCATATATTTT.

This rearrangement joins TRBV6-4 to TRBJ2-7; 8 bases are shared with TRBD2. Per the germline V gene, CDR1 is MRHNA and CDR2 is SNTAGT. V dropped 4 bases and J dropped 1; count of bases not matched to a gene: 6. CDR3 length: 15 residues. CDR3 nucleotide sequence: TGTGCCAGCAGTGCTGAGGCTAGCGGGTCCTACGAGCAGTACTTC. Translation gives CASSAEASGSYEQYF.